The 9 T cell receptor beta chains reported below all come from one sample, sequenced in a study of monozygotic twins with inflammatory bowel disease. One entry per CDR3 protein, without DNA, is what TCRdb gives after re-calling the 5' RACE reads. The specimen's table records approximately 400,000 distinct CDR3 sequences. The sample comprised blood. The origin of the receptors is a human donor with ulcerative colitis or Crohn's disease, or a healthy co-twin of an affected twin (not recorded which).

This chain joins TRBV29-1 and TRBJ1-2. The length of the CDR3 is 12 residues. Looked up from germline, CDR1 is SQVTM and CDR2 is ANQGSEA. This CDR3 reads CSVENADGGYTF.

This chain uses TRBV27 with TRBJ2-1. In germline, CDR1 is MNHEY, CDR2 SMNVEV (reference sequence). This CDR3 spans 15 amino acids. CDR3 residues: CASSLLESSYNEQFF.

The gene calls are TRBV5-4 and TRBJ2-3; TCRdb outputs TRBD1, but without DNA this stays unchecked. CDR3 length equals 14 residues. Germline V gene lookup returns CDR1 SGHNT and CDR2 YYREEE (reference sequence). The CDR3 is CASSFAGGTDTQYF.

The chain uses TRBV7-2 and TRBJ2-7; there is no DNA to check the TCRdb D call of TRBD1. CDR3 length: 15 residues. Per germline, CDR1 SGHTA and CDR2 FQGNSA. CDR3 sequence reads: CASSLAGTETYEQYF.

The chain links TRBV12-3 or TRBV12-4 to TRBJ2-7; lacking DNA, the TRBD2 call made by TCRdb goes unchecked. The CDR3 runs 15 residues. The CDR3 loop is CASSPKAGGLYEQYF.

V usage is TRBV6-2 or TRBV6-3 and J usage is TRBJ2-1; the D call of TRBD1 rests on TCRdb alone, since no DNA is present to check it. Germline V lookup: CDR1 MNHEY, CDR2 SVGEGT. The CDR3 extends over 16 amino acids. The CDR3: CASSYWDQSSYNEQFF.

The CDR3 sequence: CASSLVGTPYEQYF. The chain combines TRBV5-6 with TRBJ2-7; TCRdb's D call of TRBD1 is untestable without DNA. Germline V gene sequence: CDR1 SGHDT, CDR2 YYEEEE. The CDR3 contains 14 residues.

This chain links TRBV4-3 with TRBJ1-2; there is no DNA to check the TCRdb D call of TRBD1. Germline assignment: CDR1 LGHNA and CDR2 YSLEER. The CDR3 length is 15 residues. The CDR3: CASSQDWQGAEGYTF.

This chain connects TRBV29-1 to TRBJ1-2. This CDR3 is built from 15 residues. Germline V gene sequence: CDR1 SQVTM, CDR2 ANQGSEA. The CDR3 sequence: CSVSSDASRVYGYTF.